This TCR beta chain was sequenced during a study of blood T cell repertoires in COVID-19. Across the whole study: The analysed material was cDNA or gDNA that came from T cells, B-cell-depleted T cells, or PBMCs.

The repertoire was sequenced with immunoSEQ multiplex PCR; TCRdb's copy has only in-frame clones and lacks some. The sample yields 140,000 to 150,000 clones, around 73% seen once. Trimming removed 7 bases at V and 11 bases at J, with 18 bases between. The CDR3 runs 12 residues. Germline CDR1 and CDR2: SNHLY and FYNNEI. Sequencing used PBMCs or T cells enriched from blood (not recorded which). The chain joins TRBV2 to TRBJ2-7; the D gene is possibly TRBD1 (6 bases). This TCR was sampled from a woman aged 45-59 years who had recovered from COVID-19. The CDR3 here is CASTGQSTLEYF. Here the CDR3 DNA reads TGTGCCAGCACCGGACAGTCTACGCTTGAGTACTTC.